This TCR beta chain was identified in a study of blood T cell repertoires in COVID-19. In the study overall: PBMCs, B-cell-depleted T cells, or T cells were the source of the cDNA or gDNA that made up the material.

Membership in each cohort depended on participant-reported clinical history. The CDR3 extends over 13 amino acids. Trimming removed 3 bases from V and 5 bases from J, with 10 bases in between. The V gene's germline CDR1 is MDHEN and CDR2 SYDVKM. Clones were read by immunoSEQ multiplex PCR, and TCRdb kept only the in-frame ones, dropping some. This sample has approximately 240,000 clones, with 75% to 90% found just once. The J gene is TRBJ1-1, the V gene TRBV28, with D hard to call. The sequence came from a young woman in a cohort exposed to, infected with or recovered from COVID-19 (not recorded which). Sequencing was performed on PBMCs or T cells enriched from blood (not recorded which). DNA for the CDR3: TGTGCCAGCAGTTTTTCTGGGAGAACTGAAGCTTTCTTT. Its protein is CASSFSGRTEAFF.